What follows are 10 T cell receptor beta chains derived from one specimen sequenced in a study of T cells after yellow fever vaccination. Via MiXCR, TCRdb re-called the 5' RACE reads, giving one row per CDR3 protein. This sample carries hundreds of thousands of distinct CDR3 sequences, about 19% of them seen once, and the ten largest clones take roughly an eighth. The sample here was PBMCs, taken 15 days after the yellow fever booster vaccination. These receptors came from a man aged 30-40 years who received the YFV17D yellow fever vaccine.

The chain employs TRBV20-1 and TRBJ1-1, with a tentative D call TRBD1 (5 bases). This CDR3 has 12 residues. Germline CDR1 reads DFQATT; CDR2 reads SNEGSKA (reference sequence). V was trimmed by 1 base and J by 8 bases, leaving 11 bases between them. This chain's CDR3 is CSARGGTEEAFF. In DNA form, the CDR3 reads TGCAGTGCTAGAGGCGGGACGGAAGAAGCTTTCTTT.

This clonotype was detected a few times. V and J are TRBV5-1 and TRBJ2-5; 14 nucleotides match TRBD2. Germline CDR1 SGHRS, CDR2 YFSETQ. With 4 bases clipped from V and 5 bases from J, the junction kept 7 bases outside the gene matches. The CDR3 length is 16 residues. The CDR3 sequence: CASSGGTSGSTETQYF. The CDR3 coding sequence is TGCGCCAGCAGCGGGGGGACTAGCGGGAGTACCGAGACCCAGTACTTC.

The chain joins TRBV20-1 to TRBJ2-2; tentatively, D is TRBD1 (6 bases). Germline V gene sequence: CDR1 DFQATT, CDR2 SNEGSKA (reference sequence). The ends were cut back, 6 bases at V and 2 bases at J, with 13 bases in the middle. The CDR3 is made up of 14 amino acids. As DNA, the CDR3 is TGCAGTGCAAGGACAGCTCTAAACACCGGGGAGCTGTTTTTT. Its translation: CSARTALNTGELFF.

This clonotype appeared a few times. The chain is built from TRBV20-1 and TRBJ2-2; weak D call: TRBD2 (6 bases). V was shortened by 4 bases and J by 4 bases, with 16 bases between the two germline ends. The germline V gene has CDR1 DFQATT and CDR2 SNEGSKA (reference sequence). The length of the CDR3 is 15 residues. CDR3 region: CSAIPGPGGTGELFF. CDR3 DNA: TGCAGTGCTATTCCGGGACCCGGGGGCACCGGGGAGCTGTTTTTT.

The chain combines TRBV20-1 with TRBJ1-2; 8 bases map to TRBD1. Germline assignment: CDR1 DFQATT and CDR2 SNEGSKA (reference sequence). Trimming took 4 bases from V and 4 from J; bases not matched to a gene: 11. The CDR3 has 15 amino acids. CDR3 in DNA: TGCAGTGCTACTGGGACAGGTAGTGTCGTCTATGGCTACACCTTC. This encodes CSATGTGSVVYGYTF.

The chain recombines TRBV7-6 with TRBJ2-2; TRBD1 might be the D (5 bases). This CDR3 spans 15 amino acids. Germline lookup yields CDR1 SGHVS and CDR2 FNYEAQ. V lost 2 bases and J 6 bases, leaving 13 bases between the germline ends. Here the CDR3 reads CASSLNPQGAGELFF. In nucleotides, the CDR3 is TGTGCCAGCAGCTTAAATCCGCAGGGCGCCGGGGAGCTGTTTTTT.

In its sample, this clonotype was seen a few times. In nucleotides, the CDR3 is TGTGCCAGCAGTCCGGGGAGGATACATGAGCAGTACTTC. Protein: CASSPGRIHEQYF. This chain links TRBV28 with TRBJ2-7; D may be TRBD2 (6 bases). The CDR3 sequence is 13 residues long. V lost 5 bases, J lost 7 bases, and 15 bases lay in between. Looked up from germline, CDR1 is MDHEN and CDR2 is SYDVKM.

This clonotype showed up many times. The chain joins TRBV7-9 to TRBJ2-7; D possibly corresponds to TRBD2 (6 bases). Looked up from germline, CDR1 is SEHNR and CDR2 is FQNEAQ (reference sequence). V was trimmed by 6 bases and J by 2 bases, leaving 8 bases between them. This CDR3 region has 12 residues. CDR3 bases: TGTGCCAGCAGTGCGGGAACCTACGAGCAGTACTTC. The encoded protein is CASSAGTYEQYF.

This clonotype was counted between two and nine times. The CDR3 spells CSASGGDLRPQHF. Written as DNA, the CDR3 is TGCAGTGCTTCGGGCGGGGATTTACGGCCCCAGCATTTT. The chain joins TRBV20-1 to TRBJ1-5; the D is unclear. The germline V gene encodes CDR1 DFQATT and CDR2 SNEGSKA (reference sequence). This CDR3 has 13 amino acids. V lost 5 bases and J 9 bases, leaving 17 bases between the germline ends.

The V gene is TRBV7-3, the J gene TRBJ2-3, with D possibly being TRBD2 (6 bases). The length of the CDR3 is 15 residues. Germline lookup yields CDR1 SGHTA and CDR2 FQGTGA. Trimming removed 5 bases at V and 2 bases at J, with 14 bases between. The CDR3 bases are TGTGCCAGCAGCGGTAGGGACTCCCTCACAGATACGCAGTATTTT. It specifies CASSGRDSLTDTQYF.